This T cell receptor beta chain was found in a study of vaccination effects on CD4 cells after COVID-19. Concerning this clone itself: Its specificity is not known.

The V and J ends lost 2 bases and 0 bases, in that order; junction bases with no gene match: 15. Per the germline V gene, CDR1 is MNHEY and CDR2 is SMNVEV (reference sequence). The CDR3 has 19 residues. Measured with immunoSEQ multiplex PCR; TCRdb has only the in-frame clones, and not every one. This table holds some 27,000 clones, roughly 80% found once. ViraFEST used viral peptide pools to expand antigen-specific CD4+ T cells before sequencing. After more than 9 days in culture, the CD4+ T cells were isolated. Of the BNT162b2 and mRNA-1273 vaccines, participants received two doses of one or the other.

The V and J genes are TRBV27 and TRBJ1-2; 7 bases are shared with TRBD1. The clonotype originates from a human donor who received a COVID-19 vaccine. The source was CD4+ T cells from PBMCs cultured with HCoV-NL63 spike peptides, collected after COVID-19 vaccination. The CDR3 DNA is TGTGCCAGCAGTTTAGGGGGGCCCGGGACAGATGTAACTAACTATGGCTACACCTTC. It translates to CASSLGGPGTDVTNYGYTF.